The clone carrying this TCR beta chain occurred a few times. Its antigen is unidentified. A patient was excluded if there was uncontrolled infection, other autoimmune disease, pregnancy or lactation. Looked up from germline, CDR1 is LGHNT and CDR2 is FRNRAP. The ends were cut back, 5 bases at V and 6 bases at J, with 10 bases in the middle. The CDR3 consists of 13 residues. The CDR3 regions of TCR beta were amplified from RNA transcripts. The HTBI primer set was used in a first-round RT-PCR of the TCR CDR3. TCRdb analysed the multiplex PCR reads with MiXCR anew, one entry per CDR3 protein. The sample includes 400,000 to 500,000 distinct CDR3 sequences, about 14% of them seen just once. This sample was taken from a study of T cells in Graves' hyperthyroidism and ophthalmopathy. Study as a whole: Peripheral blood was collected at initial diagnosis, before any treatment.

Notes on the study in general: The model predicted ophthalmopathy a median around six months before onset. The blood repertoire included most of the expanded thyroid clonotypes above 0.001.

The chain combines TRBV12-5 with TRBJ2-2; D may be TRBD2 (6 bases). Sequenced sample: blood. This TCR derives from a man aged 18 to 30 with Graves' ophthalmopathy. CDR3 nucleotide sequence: TGTGCTAGTGGTCGGGACTTATCCGGGGAGCTGTTTTTT. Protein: CASGRDLSGELFF.